This TCR beta chain is drawn from a study of radiation and T cells in renal cell carcinoma. TCRdb's copy holds only in-frame clones and misses some; the assay was immunoSEQ multiplex PCR. The sample includes 90,000 to 100,000 clones, more than 65% seen only once; the top ten take roughly 7.6%. Time point specified: blood 4 weeks post-SBRT, at nephrectomy. Treatment denoted: 15 Gy SBRT to primary tumor, nephrectomy 4 weeks later. This sample comprised blood, obtained from a patient whose treatment included radiotherapy and nephrectomy. The receptor was isolated from a man aged 55-75 years with renal cell carcinoma.

CDR3: CASSMTSAYNEQFF. The CDR3 DNA reads TGCGCCAGCTCGATGACTAGCGCATACAATGAGCAGTTCTTC. This rearrangement joins TRBV5-1 to TRBJ2-1; 8 bases are a match to TRBD2. The CDR3 has 14 residues. Per the germline V gene, CDR1 is SGHRS and CDR2 is YFSETQ. The V segment lost 7 bases and the J segment 4 bases; nucleotides outside the gene matches: 7. The full variable domain, in which reference TRBV5-1 and TRBJ2-1 provide the parts outside the CDR3, is KAGVTQTPRYLIKTRGQQVTLSCSPISGHRSVSWYQQTPGQGLQFLFEYFSETQRNKGNFPGRFSGRQFSNSRSEMNVSTLELGDSALYLCASSMTSAYNEQFFGPGTRLTVL.